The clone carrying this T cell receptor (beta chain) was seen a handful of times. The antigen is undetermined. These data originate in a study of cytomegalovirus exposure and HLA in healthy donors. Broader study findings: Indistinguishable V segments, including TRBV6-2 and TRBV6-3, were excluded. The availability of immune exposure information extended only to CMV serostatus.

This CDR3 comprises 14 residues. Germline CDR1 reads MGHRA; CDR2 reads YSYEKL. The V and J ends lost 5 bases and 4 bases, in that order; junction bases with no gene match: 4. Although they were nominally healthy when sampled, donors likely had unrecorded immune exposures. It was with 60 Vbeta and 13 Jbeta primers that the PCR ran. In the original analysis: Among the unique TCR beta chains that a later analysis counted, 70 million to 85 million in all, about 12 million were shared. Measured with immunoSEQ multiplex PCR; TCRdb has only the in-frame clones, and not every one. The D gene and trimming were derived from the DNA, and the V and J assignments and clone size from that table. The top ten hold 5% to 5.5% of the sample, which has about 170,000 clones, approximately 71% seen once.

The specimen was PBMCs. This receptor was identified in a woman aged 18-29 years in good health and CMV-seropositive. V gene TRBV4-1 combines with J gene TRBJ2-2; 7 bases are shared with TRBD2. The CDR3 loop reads CASSRIAGTGELFF. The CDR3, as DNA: TGCGCCAGCAGCAGAATAGCGGGCACCGGGGAGCTGTTTTTT.